The 8 T cell receptor beta chains in this list originate from one sample, sequenced in a study of CD8 T cells in ankylosing spondylitis. TCRdb passed the 5' RACE reads through MiXCR, listing each CDR3 protein once. The sample lists about 320,000 distinct CDR3 sequences, more than 9% occurring once. The sequencing sample was made of blood, either unsorted or a sorted T cell fraction (not recorded which). Receptor source: a female donor with ankylosing spondylitis or in good health (not recorded which).

V usage is TRBV20-1 and J usage is TRBJ2-1; D possibly matches TRBD1 or TRBD2 (6 bases each). V dropped 1 base and J dropped 5 bases, with 15 bases sitting between them. Germline lookup yields CDR1 DFQATT and CDR2 SNEGSKA (reference sequence). The CDR3 covers 15 residues. CDR3 DNA sequence: TGCAGTGCTAGAGGTTGGCGGGACACTCACAATGAGCAGTTCTTC. Amino acid sequence: CSARGWRDTHNEQFF.

There are many counts of this clonotype. This chain connects TRBV5-1 to TRBJ2-2; D may be TRBD1 or TRBD2 (5 bases each). V shed 4 bases and J shed 5 bases, with 15 bases lying between them. The CDR3 runs to 15 residues. Germline CDR1 reads SGHRS; CDR2 reads YFSETQ. The CDR3 loop is CASSPVGTVTGELFF. CDR3 nucleotides: TGCGCCAGCAGCCCCGTCGGGACGGTAACCGGGGAGCTGTTTTTT.

This clonotype was seen a handful of times. The genes are TRBV4-3 and TRBJ2-3, with TRBD2 matching over 8 bases. Germline V gene sequence: CDR1 LGHNA, CDR2 YSLEER. The V and J ends lost 4 bases and 6 bases, in that order; junction bases with no gene match: 9. The CDR3 contains 15 residues. CDR3 loop: CASSPRSGGKDTQYF. CDR3 nucleotides: TGCGCCAGCAGCCCCCGAAGCGGGGGTAAGGATACGCAGTATTTT.

Comment on this clonotype: This may be a read error: a much more frequent sequence differs by one nucleotide. The chain recombines TRBV12-3 or TRBV12-4 with TRBJ2-5; either TRBD1 or TRBD2 may supply D (5 bases each). There are 12 residues in the CDR3. The CDR3 bases are TGTGCCAGCAGTTCCATAGGGGAGACCCACTACTTC. Translation: CASSSIGETHYF.

Note on this clonotype: Given a much more abundant clone one base away, this may be a read error. The chain carries TRBV28 and TRBJ2-1; D is perhaps TRBD2 (6 bases). The germline V gene encodes CDR1 MDHEN and CDR2 SYDVKM. The CDR3 sequence is 14 residues long. The V end was cut by 4 bases, the J end by 5 bases, with 12 bases between. CDR3 region: CASSSWGENNEQFF. The CDR3 bases are TGTGCCAGCAGTTCCTGGGGGGAAAACAATGAGCAGTTCTTC.

The rearrangement links TRBV20-1 to TRBJ1-4, with TRBD1 matching over 8 bases. The CDR3 consists of 15 residues. Germline loops: CDR1 DFQATT, CDR2 SNEGSKA (reference sequence). Trimming at V came to 0 bases and at J to 8 bases, leaving 8 bases not matched to a gene. Written as DNA, the CDR3 is TGCAGTGCTAGAGACTCGGACAGGGTTTGGGAAAAACTGTTTTTT. Encoded protein: CSARDSDRVWEKLFF.

This clonotype was detected ten times or more. The chain has TRBV28 and TRBJ1-1; a possible D gene is TRBD1 (5 bases). The CDR3 consists of 14 residues. Germline V lookup: CDR1 MDHEN, CDR2 SYDVKM. Trimming left V 10 bases short and J 3 bases short, with 18 bases between. The CDR3 nucleotides are TGTGCCATCCTAAACAGGCGTAGGGACACTGAAGCTTTCTTT. This encodes CAILNRRRDTEAFF.

This clonotype has just a few counts. V gene TRBV4-1 combines with J gene TRBJ2-1, with unresolved D. The V end was cut by 3 bases, the J end by 5 bases, with 26 bases between. The CDR3 extends over 19 amino acids. Germline CDR1 is MGHRA and CDR2 is YSYEKL. CDR3 sequence reads: CASSHTTLTSIVPDNEQFF. Here the CDR3 DNA reads TGCGCCAGCAGCCACACCACCCTGACCTCAATAGTCCCGGACAATGAGCAGTTCTTC.